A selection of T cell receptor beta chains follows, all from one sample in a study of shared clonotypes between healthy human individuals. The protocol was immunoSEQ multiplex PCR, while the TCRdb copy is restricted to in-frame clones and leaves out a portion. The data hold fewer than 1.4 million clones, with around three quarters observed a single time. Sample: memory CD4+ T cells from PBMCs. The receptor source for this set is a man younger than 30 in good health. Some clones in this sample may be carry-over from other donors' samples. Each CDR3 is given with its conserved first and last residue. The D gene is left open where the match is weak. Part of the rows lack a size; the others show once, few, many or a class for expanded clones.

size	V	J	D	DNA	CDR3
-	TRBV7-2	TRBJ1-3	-	TGTGCCAGCAGCTTACTGAACAGCCCGTCTGGAAACACCATATATTTT	CASSLLNSPSGNTIYF
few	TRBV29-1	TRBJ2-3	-	TGCAGCGGAGTTACTAGCACAGATACGCAGTATTTT	CSGVTSTDTQYF
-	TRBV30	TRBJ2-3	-	TGTGCCTGGACAAAAACAGATACGCAGTATTTT	CAWTKTDTQYF
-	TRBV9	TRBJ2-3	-	TGTGCCAGCAGCAAGGCGACTGCAGATACGCAGTATTTT	CASSKATADTQYF
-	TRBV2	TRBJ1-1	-	TGTGCCAGCAGTGGGGATCACCCAGAAGCTTTCTTT	CASSGDHPEAFF
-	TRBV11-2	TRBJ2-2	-	TGTGCCAGCAGCTTCATTGTGGGGGCGAACACCGGGGAGCTGTTTTTT	CASSFIVGANTGELFF
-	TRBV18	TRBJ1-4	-	TGTGCCAGCTCACCCGCTCGGACGCAGAATGAAAAACTGTTTTTT	CASSPARTQNEKLFF
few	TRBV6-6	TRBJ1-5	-	TGTGCCAGCAGTTACTCTTGGGATCAGCCCCAGCATTTT	CASSYSWDQPQHF
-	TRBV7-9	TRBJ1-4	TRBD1	TGTGCCAGCAGCTTAGTATGGGGGGGACGGACAGGACACGAAAAACTGTTTTTT	CASSLVWGGRTGHEKLFF
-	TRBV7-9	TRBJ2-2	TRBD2	TGTGCCAGCAGCGCCGGACTAGTTTCCGGGGAGCTGTTTTTT	CASSAGLVSGELFF
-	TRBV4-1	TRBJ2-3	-	TGCGCCAGCAGCCAAGATGCTAGCAGGGGTACGCAGTATTTT	CASSQDASRGTQYF
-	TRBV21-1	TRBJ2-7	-	TGTGCCAGCAGCAAAGCACTGACCTCCTACGAGCAGTACTTC	CASSKALTSYEQYF
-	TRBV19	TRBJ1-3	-	TGTGCCAGTACGGACTTATCGGGTGGAAACACCATATATTTT	CASTDLSGGNTIYF
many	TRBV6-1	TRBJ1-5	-	TGTGCCAGCAGCGGCGGTCCCCAGCATTTT	CASSGGPQHF
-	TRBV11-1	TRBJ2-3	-	TGTGCCAGCAGCCCCCGGGATAGACCTAGCACAGATACGCAGTATTTT	CASSPRDRPSTDTQYF
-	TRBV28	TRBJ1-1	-	TGTGCCAGCAGGGGATCGTTGAACACTGAAGCTTTCTTT	CASRGSLNTEAFF
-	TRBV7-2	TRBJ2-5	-	TGTGCCAGCAGCTTAGGACAGCAAGAGACCCAGTACTTC	CASSLGQQETQYF
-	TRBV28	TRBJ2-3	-	TGTGCCAGCAGTTGGCTACGGGAGCGGCGGGATACGCAGTATTTT	CASSWLRERRDTQYF
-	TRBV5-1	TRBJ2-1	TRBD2	TGCGCCAGCAGCTTGGGGCTAGCGGGAGCTTCGGAGCAGTTCTTC	CASSLGLAGASEQFF
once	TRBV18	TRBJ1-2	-	TGTGCCAGCTCCGCGATCCCACAGGTCGACTATGGCTACACCTTC	CASSAIPQVDYGYTF
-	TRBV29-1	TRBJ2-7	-	TGCAGCGTCAAGAGAGGTGGAGGTGTTGAGTACGAGCAGTACTTC	CSVKRGGGVEYEQYF
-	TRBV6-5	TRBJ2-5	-	TGTGCCAGCAGGGCAGTACAAGAGACCCAGTACTTC	CASRAVQETQYF
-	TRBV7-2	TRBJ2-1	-	TGTGCCAGCAGCTTAGTAGCTGGGGCACAGTACAATGAGCAGTTCTTC	CASSLVAGAQYNEQFF
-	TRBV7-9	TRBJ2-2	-	TGTGCCAGCAGTCCTGTCACCGGGGAGCTGTTTTTT	CASSPVTGELFF
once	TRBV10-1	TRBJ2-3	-	TGCGCCAGCAGTGAGCCGGGAGATCGGGATACGCAGTATTTT	CASSEPGDRDTQYF
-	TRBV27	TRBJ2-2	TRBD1	TGTGCCAGCAGTTTCCCGACAGGGCAGGGACCCGGGGAGCTGTTTTTT	CASSFPTGQGPGELFF
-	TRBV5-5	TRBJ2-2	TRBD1	TGTGCCAGCAGCTCTGATCGGACAGGGGGTCCCGGGGAGCTGTTTTTT	CASSSDRTGGPGELFF
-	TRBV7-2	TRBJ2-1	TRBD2	TGTGCCAGCAGCTCGCCGGGACTAGCGGGAGCATTGTCCTACAATGAGCAGTTCTTC	CASSSPGLAGALSYNEQFF
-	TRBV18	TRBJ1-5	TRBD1	TGTGCCAGCTCGCCCGGGACAGGGGCTCAGCCCCAGCATTTT	CASSPGTGAQPQHF
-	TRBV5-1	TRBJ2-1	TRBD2	TGCGCCAGCAGCTTAAGTGTGCCTAGCGGTTACAATGAGCAGTTCTTC	CASSLSVPSGYNEQFF
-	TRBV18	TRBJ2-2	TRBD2	TGTGCCAGCTCACCTGGGTTTGCGGGAGAGGCCGGGGAGCTGTTTTTT	CASSPGFAGEAGELFF
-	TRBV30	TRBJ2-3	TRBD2	TGTGCCTGGAGCCTAGCGGGAGGTCACGATACGCAGTATTTT	CAWSLAGGHDTQYF
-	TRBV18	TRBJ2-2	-	TGTGCCAGCTCACCGCAGGCCGGCTTGGGCGCCGGGGAGCTGTTTTTT	CASSPQAGLGAGELFF
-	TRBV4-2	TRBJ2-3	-	TGTGCCAGCATGGGGGGATTCTGGGATACGCAGTATTTT	CASMGGFWDTQYF
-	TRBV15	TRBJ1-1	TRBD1	TGTGCCACCAGCAGAGGCGGACAGGGTAGATCAGCTTTCTTT	CATSRGGQGRSAFF
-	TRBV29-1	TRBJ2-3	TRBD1	TGCAGCGTTGGGACAGGGATTACGCAGTATTTT	CSVGTGITQYF
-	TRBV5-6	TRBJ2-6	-	TGTGCCAGCAGAGGCCCTGGGGCCAACGTCCTGACTTTC	CASRGPGANVLTF
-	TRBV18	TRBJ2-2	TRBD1	TGTGCCAGCTCGCCACGACAGGGAAGGACCGGGGAGCTGTTTTTT	CASSPRQGRTGELFF